This T cell receptor beta chain was documented in a study of CD4+ T cells in melanoma. Study-wide findings and caveats: Reportedly, melanoma neoantigen-specific CD4+ T cells showed varied differentiation states. CD8+ T cell, macrophage and B cell function reportedly correlated with neoantigen-specific CD4+ T cells.

With respect to this clone: Its target is unknown.

This CDR3 has 16 amino acids. Germline V gene lookup returns CDR1 MGHRA and CDR2 YSYEKL. Losses at the gene ends were 1 base for V and 6 bases for J; bases not matched to a gene: 7. Profiling relied on immunoSEQ multiplex PCR, and the TCRdb table lists in-frame clones only, not all of them. The sample has 120,000 to 150,000 clones, 85% to 95% seen once. V is TRBV4-1 and J is TRBJ1-5; 9 nucleotides line up with TRBD1. The TCR comes from a human donor with melanoma. In nucleotides, the CDR3 is TGCGCCAGCAGCCAAGTATCGTACAGGGGGCCTCAGCCCCAGCATTTT. Translation: CASSQVSYRGPQPQHF.